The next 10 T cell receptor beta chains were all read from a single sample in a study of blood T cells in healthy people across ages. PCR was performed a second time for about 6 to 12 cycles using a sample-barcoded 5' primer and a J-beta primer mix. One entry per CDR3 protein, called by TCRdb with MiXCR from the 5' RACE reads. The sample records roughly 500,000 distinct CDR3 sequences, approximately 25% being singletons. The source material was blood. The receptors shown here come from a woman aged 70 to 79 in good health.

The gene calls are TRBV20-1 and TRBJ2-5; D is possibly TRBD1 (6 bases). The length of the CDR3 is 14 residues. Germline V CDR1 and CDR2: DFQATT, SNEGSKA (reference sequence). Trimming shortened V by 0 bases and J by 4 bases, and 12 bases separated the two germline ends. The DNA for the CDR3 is TGCAGTGCTAGAGATCCGGACAGACCAGAGACCCAGTACTTC. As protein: CSARDPDRPETQYF.

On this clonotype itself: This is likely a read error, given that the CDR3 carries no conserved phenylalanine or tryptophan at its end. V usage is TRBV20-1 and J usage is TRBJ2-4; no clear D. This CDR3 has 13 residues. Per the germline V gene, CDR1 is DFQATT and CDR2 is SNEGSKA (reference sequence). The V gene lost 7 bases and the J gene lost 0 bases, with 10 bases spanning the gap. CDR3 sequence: CSVVELAKNIQYL. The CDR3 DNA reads TGCAGTGTCGTAGAGCTAGCCAAAAACATTCAGTACCTC.

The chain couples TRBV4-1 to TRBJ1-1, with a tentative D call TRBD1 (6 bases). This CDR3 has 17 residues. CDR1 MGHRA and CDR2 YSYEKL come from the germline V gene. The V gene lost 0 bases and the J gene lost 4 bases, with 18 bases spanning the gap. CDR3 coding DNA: TGCGCCAGCAGCCAAGACGACCGGGCGTACAGGGTCACTGAAGCTTTCTTT. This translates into CASSQDDRAYRVTEAFF.

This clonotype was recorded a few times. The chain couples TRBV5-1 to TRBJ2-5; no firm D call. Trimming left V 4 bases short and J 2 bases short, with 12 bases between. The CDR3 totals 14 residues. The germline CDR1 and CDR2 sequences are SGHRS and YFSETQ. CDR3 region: CASSRTEPQETQYF. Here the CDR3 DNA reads TGCGCCAGCAGCCGGACGGAGCCTCAAGAGACCCAGTACTTC. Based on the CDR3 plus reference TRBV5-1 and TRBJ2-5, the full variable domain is KAGVTQTPRYLIKTRGQQVTLSCSPISGHRSVSWYQQTPGQGLQFLFEYFSETQRNKGNFPGRFSGRQFSNSRSEMNVSTLELGDSALYLCASSRTEPQETQYFGPGTRLLVL.

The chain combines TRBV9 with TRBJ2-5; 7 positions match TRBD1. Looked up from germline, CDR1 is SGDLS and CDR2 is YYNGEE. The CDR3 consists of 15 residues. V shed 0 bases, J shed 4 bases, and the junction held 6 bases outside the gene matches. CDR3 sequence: CASSVGQGEGETQYF. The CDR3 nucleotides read TGTGCCAGCAGCGTAGGACAGGGTGAGGGAGAGACCCAGTACTTC.

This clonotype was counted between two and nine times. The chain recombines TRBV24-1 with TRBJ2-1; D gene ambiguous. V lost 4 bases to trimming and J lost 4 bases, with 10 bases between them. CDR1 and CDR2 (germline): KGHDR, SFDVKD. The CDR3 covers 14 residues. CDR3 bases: TGTGCCACCAGTGAGGGAACCCGATACAATGAGCAGTTCTTC. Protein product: CATSEGTRYNEQFF.

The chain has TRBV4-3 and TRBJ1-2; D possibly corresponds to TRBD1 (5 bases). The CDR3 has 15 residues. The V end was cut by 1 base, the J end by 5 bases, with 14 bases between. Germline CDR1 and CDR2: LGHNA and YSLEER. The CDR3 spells CASSQAAGDGYGYTF. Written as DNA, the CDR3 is TGCGCCAGCAGCCAAGCGGCCGGGGACGGGTATGGCTACACCTTC.

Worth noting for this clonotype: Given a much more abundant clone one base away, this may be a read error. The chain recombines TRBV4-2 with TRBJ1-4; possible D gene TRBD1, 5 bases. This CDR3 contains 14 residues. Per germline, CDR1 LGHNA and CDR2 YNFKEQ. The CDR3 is CAISQYQQDEKLFF. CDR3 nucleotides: TGTGCCATCAGCCAATACCAACAGGATGAAAAACTGTTTTTT.

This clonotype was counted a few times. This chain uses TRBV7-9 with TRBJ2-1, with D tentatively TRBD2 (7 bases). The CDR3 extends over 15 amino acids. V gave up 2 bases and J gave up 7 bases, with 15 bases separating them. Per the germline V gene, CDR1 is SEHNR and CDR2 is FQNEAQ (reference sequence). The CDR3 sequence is CASSLRGGAWNEQFF. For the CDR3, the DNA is TGTGCCAGCAGCTTAAGAGGGGGGGCTTGGAATGAGCAGTTCTTC.

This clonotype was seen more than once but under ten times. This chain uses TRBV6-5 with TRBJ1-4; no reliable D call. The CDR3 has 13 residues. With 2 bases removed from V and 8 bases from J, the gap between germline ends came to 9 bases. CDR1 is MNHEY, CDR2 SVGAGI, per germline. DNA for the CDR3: TGTGCCAGCAGTTACGAGCATTCGGAAAAACTGTTTTTT. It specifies CASSYEHSEKLFF.